The 30 T cell receptor beta chains below come from one sample, sequenced in a study of yellow fever vaccine responses in identical twins. TCRdb passed the RT-PCR reads through MiXCR, listing each CDR3 protein once. The table has 30,000 to 35,000 distinct CDR3 sequences, 50% to 75% seen once; the top ten hold more than 4%. The material sequenced was T cells from blood (PBMCs), unsorted or a sorted subset (not recorded which), taken before or after yellow fever vaccination (not recorded which). These receptors were collected from a young woman who received the yellow fever vaccine.

Only one count was recorded for this clonotype. CDR3 sequence reads: CASSEDRGFSGANVLTF. The DNA of the CDR3 is TGTGCCAGCAGTGAGGACAGGGGGTTCTCTGGGGCCAACGTCCTGACTTTC. The chain uses TRBV2 and TRBJ2-6; 10 bases line up with TRBD1. This CDR3 is built from 17 residues. Trimming cost V 3 bases and J 0 bases; bases outside gene matches: 2. Germline CDR1 and CDR2: SNHLY and FYNNEI.

The V gene is TRBV13, the J gene TRBJ1-1, with D perhaps matching TRBD1 (5 bases). Trimming left V 4 bases short and J 1 base short, with 7 bases between. In germline, CDR1 is PRHDT, CDR2 FYEKMQ (reference sequence). The CDR3 runs to 13 residues. Here the CDR3 reads CASSSQGNTEAFF. The CDR3 DNA reads as TGTGCCAGCAGCTCGCAGGGGAACACTGAAGCTTTCTTT.

V usage is TRBV20-1 and J usage is TRBJ2-1; TRBD1 or TRBD2 may be the D gene (6 bases each). This CDR3 has 16 residues. Between the trimmed V and J ends, which lost 8 bases and 8 bases, there was a span of 28 bases. Germline CDR1 is DFQATT and CDR2 is SNEGSKA (reference sequence). The CDR3 DNA follows: TGCAGTTGGGGGGCTAGCGCAACCACGGGGAGCGATGAGCAGTTCTTC. Its translation is CSWGASATTGSDEQFF.

V gene TRBV12-3 or TRBV12-4 combines with J gene TRBJ2-2; either TRBD1 or TRBD2 may supply D (5 bases each). The CDR3 consists of 15 residues. Deletions cut 2 bases from V and 7 bases from J, with 14 bases between. CDR3 in amino acids: CASSLPSGPGGELFF. Written as DNA, the CDR3 is TGTGCCAGCAGTTTACCCTCGGGGCCGGGCGGGGAGCTGTTTTTT.

The chain carries TRBV2 and TRBJ2-6; 8 nucleotides align to TRBD2. V lost 2 bases, J lost 2 bases, and 2 bases stayed unmatched. This CDR3 region has 16 residues. Germline V CDR1 and CDR2: SNHLY, FYNNEI. CDR3 residues: CASSESGGAGANVLTF. In DNA form, the CDR3 reads TGTGCCAGCAGTGAAAGCGGGGGCGCTGGGGCCAACGTCCTGACTTTC.

This chain links TRBV10-3 with TRBJ2-3; D not certain. The CDR3 extends over 13 amino acids. Germline CDR1 reads ENHRY; CDR2 reads SYGVKD. The V end lost 7 bases, the J end lost 2 bases, and 10 bases lay between the germline ends. This CDR3 reads CAITSLDTDTQYF. The CDR3 bases are TGTGCCATCACCTCTCTCGACACAGATACGCAGTATTTT.

The chain has TRBV5-1 and TRBJ2-7, with TRBD2 matching over 12 bases. This CDR3 has 14 amino acids. Germline CDR1 reads SGHRS; CDR2 reads YFSETQ. J lost 6 bases, V lost 6 bases, and 7 bases had no gene match. The CDR3: CASTYGLAGSEQYF. The CDR3 bases are TGCGCCAGCACGTACGGACTAGCGGGGAGCGAGCAGTACTTC.

The rearrangement uses TRBV18 and TRBJ2-5; 7 positions match TRBD1. CDR1 is KGHSH and CDR2 is LQKENI in the germline V gene. The CDR3 is 16 amino acids. Germline trimming cut 3 bases from V and 2 bases from J; bases unmatched to any gene: 9. This chain's CDR3 is CASSPRDRYSQETQYF. As DNA, the CDR3 is TGTGCCAGCTCACCCCGGGACAGATACTCTCAAGAGACCCAGTACTTC.

The V and J genes are TRBV11-2 and TRBJ1-4; D is uncertain. Trimming removed 3 bases at V and 3 bases at J, with 8 bases between. CDR1 SGHAT and CDR2 FQNNGV come from the germline V gene. The CDR3 runs 14 residues. In nucleotides, the CDR3 is TGTGCCAGCAGCTTTACACTCGCTAATGAAAAACTGTTTTTT. Protein: CASSFTLANEKLFF.

The V gene is TRBV2, the J gene TRBJ2-2, with 10 bases identical to TRBD2. This CDR3 is built from 17 residues. V gave up 4 bases and J gave up 1 base; unmatched junction bases: 6. Germline V lookup: CDR1 SNHLY, CDR2 FYNNEI. Here the CDR3 reads CASSGSSGGRNTGELFF. As DNA, the CDR3 is TGTGCCAGCAGTGGGTCTAGCGGGGGAAGGAACACCGGGGAGCTGTTTTTT.

This clonotype has only a few counts. The CDR3 loop reads CAISGGQGGNQPQHF. The CDR3 nucleotides are TGTGCCATCAGTGGTGGGCAGGGGGGGAATCAGCCCCAGCATTTT. V usage is TRBV10-3 and J usage is TRBJ1-5; 7 nucleotides match TRBD1. With V trimmed by 4 bases and J by 4 bases, 7 bases remained unmatched. The CDR3 runs to 15 residues. Germline V gives CDR1 ENHRY, CDR2 SYGVKD.

Here the CDR3 reads CASSFFPLSSYEQYF. The CDR3 DNA reads as TGTGCCAGCAGTTTCTTTCCCTTGAGCTCCTACGAGCAGTACTTC. The chain employs TRBV12-3 or TRBV12-4 and TRBJ2-7, with D hard to call. V lost 3 bases and J lost 0, with 12 bases in between. CDR3 length equals 15 residues.

This clonotype was observed a few times. This CDR3 reads CASTSRSLQGFNTGELFF. The CDR3 DNA reads TGTGCCAGCACCTCAAGGTCCTTACAGGGGTTTAACACCGGGGAGCTGTTTTTT. The chain combines TRBV3-1 with TRBJ2-2; 7 nucleotides match TRBD1. Looked up from germline, CDR1 is LGHDT and CDR2 is YNNKEL (reference sequence). Trimming at V came to 7 bases and at J to 2 bases, leaving 16 bases not matched to a gene. The CDR3 is 18 amino acids.

The V call is TRBV13, the J call TRBJ2-3; 7 bases align to TRBD2. From germline, CDR1 is PRHDT and CDR2 FYEKMQ (reference sequence). The CDR3 is 13 amino acids. Unmatched junction bases numbered 9, after V lost 9 bases and J lost 6 bases. CDR3 in amino acids: CASMGEGHDTQYF. In nucleotides, the CDR3 is TGTGCCAGTATGGGGGAGGGCCATGATACGCAGTATTTT.

The chain has TRBV12-3 or TRBV12-4 and TRBJ1-1, with no clear D. The CDR3 extends over 12 amino acids. V dropped 3 bases and J dropped 4 bases, with 6 bases sitting between them. For the CDR3, the DNA is TGTGCCAGCAGTTTCGGAAGCACTGAAGCTTTCTTT. This encodes CASSFGSTEAFF.

This clonotype showed up just a few times. V gene TRBV13 combines with J gene TRBJ1-1; 7 bases are a match to TRBD1. Germline V lookup: CDR1 PRHDT, CDR2 FYEKMQ (reference sequence). Losses at the gene ends were 5 bases for V and 0 bases for J; bases not matched to a gene: 3. This CDR3 comprises 14 residues. CDR3 sequence: CASSRRGLNTEAFF. CDR3 nucleotide sequence: TGTGCCAGCAGCCGCAGGGGGTTGAACACTGAAGCTTTCTTT.

This sequence joins TRBV28 and TRBJ1-5, with D uncertain. The CDR3 spans 18 residues. V was clipped by 5 bases and J by 3 bases, with 23 bases between them. Germline V gene sequence: CDR1 MDHEN, CDR2 SYDVKM. The CDR3 loop is CASSKRPPWQLFNQPQHF. The CDR3 DNA sequence: TGTGCCAGCAGTAAAAGGCCCCCGTGGCAGCTATTCAATCAGCCCCAGCATTTT.

The chain has TRBV5-4 and TRBJ1-1, with D perhaps TRBD1 (6 bases). Trimming cost V 4 bases and J 4 bases, with 14 bases left between them. CDR1 is SGHNT, CDR2 YYREEE, per germline (reference sequence). The CDR3 extends over 14 amino acids. The CDR3 DNA reads as TGTGCCAGCAGCACCAGGGGTGGGAGCACTGAAGCTTTCTTT. It encodes CASSTRGGSTEAFF.

This clonotype was seen a few times. V and J are TRBV15 and TRBJ2-7, with D possibly TRBD1 on 6 matching bases. The ends were cut back, 2 bases at V and 3 bases at J, with 14 bases in the middle. CDR3 length: 15 residues. Germline V lookup: CDR1 LNHNV, CDR2 YYDKDF (reference sequence). The CDR3 here is CATSRHTDRNYEQYF. In DNA form, the CDR3 reads TGTGCCACCAGCAGACATACGGACAGAAACTACGAGCAGTACTTC.

This clonotype was seen a handful of times. J is TRBJ2-7 and V is TRBV5-8; the match to TRBD1 covers 9 bases. The CDR3 has 13 residues. V was clipped by 5 bases and J by 5 bases; unmatched bases: 5. Looked up from germline, CDR1 is SGHTS and CDR2 is YDEGEE. The CDR3 region is CASRGQGINEQYF. The CDR3 coding sequence is TGTGCCAGCAGAGGACAGGGGATCAACGAGCAGTACTTC.

The chain recombines TRBV5-1 with TRBJ2-7; 7 positions match TRBD1. V lost 0 bases to trimming and J lost 5 bases; unmatched junction nucleotides: 8. The CDR3 runs to 15 residues. Per germline, CDR1 SGHRS and CDR2 YFSETQ. The CDR3 reads CASSLEGGRNHEQYV. The CDR3 coding sequence is TGCGCCAGCAGCTTGGAAGGGGGCCGCAATCACGAGCAGTACGTC.

This clonotype appeared a few times. In DNA, the CDR3 is TGCAGTGCCACGACAGGGCTGAACACTGAAGCTTTCTTT. This encodes CSATTGLNTEAFF. The chain carries TRBV20-1 and TRBJ1-1; TRBD1 matches at 7 bases. The CDR3 spans 13 residues. CDR1 DFQATT and CDR2 SNEGSKA come from the germline V gene (reference sequence). With 6 bases clipped from V and 0 bases from J, the junction kept 4 bases outside the gene matches.

The J gene is TRBJ2-7, the V gene TRBV12-3 or TRBV12-4; 12 bases line up with TRBD2. The CDR3 spans 15 residues. J was trimmed by 2 bases and V by 5 bases; bases with no gene match: 4. As DNA, the CDR3 is TGTGCCAGCAGTACAGGACTAGCGGGGCCCTACGAGCAGTACTTC. Its protein product is CASSTGLAGPYEQYF.

A few counts support this clonotype. V usage is TRBV12-3 or TRBV12-4 and J usage is TRBJ1-5; D possibly corresponds to TRBD1 (6 bases). The V end was cut by 8 bases, the J end by 0 bases, with 8 bases between. The CDR3 has 13 amino acids. The CDR3 region is CASGQYSNQPQHF. The CDR3 DNA sequence: TGTGCCAGCGGACAGTATAGCAATCAGCCCCAGCATTTT.

The chain recombines TRBV5-6 with TRBJ2-7; TRBD2 matches at 10 bases. With 2 bases clipped from V and 2 bases from J, the junction kept 10 bases outside the gene matches. Germline V gene sequence: CDR1 SGHDT, CDR2 YYEEEE. The CDR3 is 17 amino acids. The CDR3: CASSFERTSGVTYEQYF. The CDR3 bases are TGTGCCAGCAGCTTCGAACGGACTAGCGGTGTGACCTACGAGCAGTACTTC.

The chain links TRBV2 to TRBJ2-1; D is ambiguous. Germline CDR1 is SNHLY and CDR2 is FYNNEI. Trimming cost V 0 bases and J 6 bases, with 15 bases left between them. This CDR3 region has 16 residues. DNA of the CDR3: TGTGCCAGCAGTGAAGCGGAATCGGTGGGAACCAATGAGCAGTTCTTC. The encoded protein is CASSEAESVGTNEQFF.

V usage is TRBV10-3 and J usage is TRBJ2-7, with D possibly being TRBD1 or TRBD2 (6 bases each). CDR1 ENHRY and CDR2 SYGVKD come from the germline V gene. The CDR3 length is 14 residues. Between the trimmed V and J ends, which lost 11 bases and 6 bases, there was a span of 23 bases. Here the CDR3 DNA reads TGTGCCTCCAACAGCGGGCAGGGGAATTCCGAGCAGTACTTC. Amino acid sequence: CASNSGQGNSEQYF.

The J gene is TRBJ2-7, the V gene TRBV11-2; possibly TRBD2 for D (6 bases). This CDR3 spans 14 amino acids. V lost 8 bases and J lost 2, with 16 bases in between. Germline-derived CDR1 and CDR2 are SGHAT and FQNNGV. CDR3 sequence reads: CASGLQREAYEQYF. The CDR3 DNA sequence: TGTGCCAGCGGTCTCCAGAGGGAGGCCTACGAGCAGTACTTC.

This chain joins TRBV6-1 and TRBJ1-6, with TRBD1 identical over 8 bases. The V segment lost 5 bases and the J segment 13 bases; nucleotides outside the gene matches: 7. This CDR3 has 13 amino acids. The germline V gene has CDR1 MNHNS and CDR2 SASEGT. CDR3 residues: CASSPGQGFPLHF. CDR3 bases: TGTGCCAGCAGTCCCGGACAGGGCTTTCCCCTCCACTTT.

The genes are TRBV6-2 or TRBV6-3 and TRBJ1-3; D gene unclear. The CDR3 is 14 amino acids. V shed 2 bases and J shed 4 bases, with 9 bases lying between them. Germline lookup yields CDR1 MNHEY and CDR2 SVGEGT. In DNA, the CDR3 is TGTGCCAGCAGTTACCCGGGGTCCGGAAACACCATATATTTT. It is translated as CASSYPGSGNTIYF.